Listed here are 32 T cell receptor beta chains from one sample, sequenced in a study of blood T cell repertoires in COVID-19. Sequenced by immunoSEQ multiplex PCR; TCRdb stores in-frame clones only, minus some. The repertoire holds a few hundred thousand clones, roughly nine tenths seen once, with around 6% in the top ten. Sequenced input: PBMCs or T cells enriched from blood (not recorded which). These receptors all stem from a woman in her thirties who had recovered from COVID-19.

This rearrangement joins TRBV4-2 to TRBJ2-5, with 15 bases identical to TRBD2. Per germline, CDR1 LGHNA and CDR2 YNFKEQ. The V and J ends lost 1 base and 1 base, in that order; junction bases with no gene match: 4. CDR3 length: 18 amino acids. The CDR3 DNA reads TGTGCCAGCAGCCAAGGGACTAGCGGGGGGGCTTCCCAAGAGACCCAGTACTTC. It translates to CASSQGTSGGASQETQYF.

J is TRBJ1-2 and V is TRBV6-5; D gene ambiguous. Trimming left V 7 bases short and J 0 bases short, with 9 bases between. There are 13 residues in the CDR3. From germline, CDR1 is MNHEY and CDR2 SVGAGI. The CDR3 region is CASKAGPNYGYTF. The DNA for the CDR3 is TGTGCCAGCAAGGCGGGCCCTAACTATGGCTACACCTTC.

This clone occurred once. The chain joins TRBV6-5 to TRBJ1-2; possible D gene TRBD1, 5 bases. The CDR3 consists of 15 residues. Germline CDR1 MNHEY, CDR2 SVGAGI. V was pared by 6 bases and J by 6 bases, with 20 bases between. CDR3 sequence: CASSSSSPRGNGYTF. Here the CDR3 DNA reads TGTGCCAGCAGCTCTTCTTCGCCCCGGGGGAATGGCTACACCTTC.

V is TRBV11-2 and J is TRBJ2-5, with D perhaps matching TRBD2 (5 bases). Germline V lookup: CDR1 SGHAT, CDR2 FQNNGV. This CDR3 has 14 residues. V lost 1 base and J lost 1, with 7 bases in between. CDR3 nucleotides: TGTGCCAGCAGCTTAGGGCGGGCCCAAGAGACCCAGTACTTC. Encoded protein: CASSLGRAQETQYF.

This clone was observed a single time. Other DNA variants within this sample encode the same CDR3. In DNA form, the CDR3 reads TGCAGTGCTAGTGCAGGCAGCTCCTATAATTCACCCCTCCACTTT. This gives the protein CSASAGSSYNSPLHF. The chain has TRBV20-1 and TRBJ1-6; D gene ambiguous. Trimming removed 3 bases from V and 0 bases from J, with 9 bases in between. CDR3 length: 15 amino acids. Germline V gene sequence: CDR1 DFQATT, CDR2 SNEGSKA (reference sequence).

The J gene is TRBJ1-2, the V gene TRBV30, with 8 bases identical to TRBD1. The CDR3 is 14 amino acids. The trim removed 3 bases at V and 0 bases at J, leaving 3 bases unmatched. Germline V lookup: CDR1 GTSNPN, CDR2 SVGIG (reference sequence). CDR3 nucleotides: TGTGCCTGGAGAGGGGACAGGACTAACTATGGCTACACCTTC. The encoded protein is CAWRGDRTNYGYTF.

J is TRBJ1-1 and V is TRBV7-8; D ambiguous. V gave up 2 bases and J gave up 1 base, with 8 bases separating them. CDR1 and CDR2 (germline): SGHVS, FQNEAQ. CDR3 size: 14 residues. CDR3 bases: TGTGCCAGCAGCTTACCTCCGAGGAACACTGAAGCTTTCTTT. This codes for CASSLPPRNTEAFF. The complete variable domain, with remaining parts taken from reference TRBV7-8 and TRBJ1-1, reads GAGVSQSPRYKVAKRGQDVALRCDPISGHVSLFWYQQALGQGPEFLTYFQNEAQLDKSGLPSDRFFAERPEGSVSTLKIQRTQQEDSAVYLCASSLPPRNTEAFFGQGTRLTVV.

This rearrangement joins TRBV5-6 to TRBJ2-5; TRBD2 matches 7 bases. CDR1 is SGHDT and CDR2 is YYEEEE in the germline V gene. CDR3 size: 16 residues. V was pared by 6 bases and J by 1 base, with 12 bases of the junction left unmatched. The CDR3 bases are TGTGCCAGCACCCTTGGAGCGGGGAGGCTCCAAGAGACCCAGTACTTC. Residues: CASTLGAGRLQETQYF.

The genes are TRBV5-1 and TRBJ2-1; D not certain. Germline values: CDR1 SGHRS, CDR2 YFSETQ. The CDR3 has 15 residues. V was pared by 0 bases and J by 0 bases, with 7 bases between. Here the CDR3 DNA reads TGCGCCAGCAGCTTGGGAGGTAGCTCCTACAATGAGCAGTTCTTC. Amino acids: CASSLGGSSYNEQFF.

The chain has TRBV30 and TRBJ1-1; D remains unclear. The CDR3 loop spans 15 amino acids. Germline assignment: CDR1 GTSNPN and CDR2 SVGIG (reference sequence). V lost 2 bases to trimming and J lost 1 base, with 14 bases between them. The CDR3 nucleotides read TGTGCCTGGAGTTCCCCCGAGTCCGGGAACACTGAAGCTTTCTTT. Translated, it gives CAWSSPESGNTEAFF.

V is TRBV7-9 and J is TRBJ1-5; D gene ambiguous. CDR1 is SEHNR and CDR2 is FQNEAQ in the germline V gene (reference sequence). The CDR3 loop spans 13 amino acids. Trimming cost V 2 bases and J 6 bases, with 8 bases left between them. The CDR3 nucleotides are TGTGCCAGCAGCTTAATGGGGAGTCAGCCCCAGCATTTT. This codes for CASSLMGSQPQHF.

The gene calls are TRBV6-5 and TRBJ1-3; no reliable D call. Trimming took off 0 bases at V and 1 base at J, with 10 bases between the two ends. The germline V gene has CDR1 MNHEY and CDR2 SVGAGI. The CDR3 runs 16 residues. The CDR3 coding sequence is TGTGCCAGCAGTTACTCGCGGGCCCGATCTGGAAACACCATATATTTT. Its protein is CASSYSRARSGNTIYF.

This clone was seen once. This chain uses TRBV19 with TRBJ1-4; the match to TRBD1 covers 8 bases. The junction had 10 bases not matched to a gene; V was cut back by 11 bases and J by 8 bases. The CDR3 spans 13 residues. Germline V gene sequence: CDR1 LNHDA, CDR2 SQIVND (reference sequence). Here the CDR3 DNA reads TGTGCCGCCCAGGGGGCCGAGGTGGAAAAACTGTTTTTT. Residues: CAAQGAEVEKLFF.

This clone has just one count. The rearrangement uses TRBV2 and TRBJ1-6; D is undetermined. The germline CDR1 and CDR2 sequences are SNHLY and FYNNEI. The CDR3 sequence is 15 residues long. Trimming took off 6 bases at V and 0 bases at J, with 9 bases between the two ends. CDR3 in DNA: TGTGCCAGCAGGGCGGGGAGCTCCTATAATTCACCCCTCCACTTT. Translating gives CASRAGSSYNSPLHF.

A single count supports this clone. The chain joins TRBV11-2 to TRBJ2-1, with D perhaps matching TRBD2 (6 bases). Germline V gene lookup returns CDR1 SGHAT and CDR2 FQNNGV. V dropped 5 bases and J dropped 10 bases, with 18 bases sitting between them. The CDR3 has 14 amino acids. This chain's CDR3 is CASSPREPLREQFF. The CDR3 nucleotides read TGTGCCAGCAGCCCCCGGGAGCCCTTGAGGGAGCAGTTCTTC. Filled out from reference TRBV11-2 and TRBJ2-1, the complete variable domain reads EAGVAQSPRYKIIEKRQSVAFWCNPISGHATLYWYQQILGQGPKLLIQFQNNGVVDDSQLPKDRFSAERLKGVDSTLKIQPAKLEDSAVYLCASSPREPLREQFFGPGTRLTVL.

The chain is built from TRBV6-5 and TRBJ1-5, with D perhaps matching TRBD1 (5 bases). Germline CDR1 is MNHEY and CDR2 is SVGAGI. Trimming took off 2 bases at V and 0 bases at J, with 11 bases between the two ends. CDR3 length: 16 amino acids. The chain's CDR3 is CASSYPGGNSNQPQHF. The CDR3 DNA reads TGTGCCAGCAGTTACCCGGGGGGGAATAGCAATCAGCCCCAGCATTTT.

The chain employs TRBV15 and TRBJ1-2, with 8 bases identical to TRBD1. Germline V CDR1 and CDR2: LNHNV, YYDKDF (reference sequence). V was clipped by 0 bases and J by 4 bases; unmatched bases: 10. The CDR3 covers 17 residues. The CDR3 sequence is CATSRDQVGQEFYGYTF. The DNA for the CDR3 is TGTGCCACCAGCAGAGATCAGGTGGGACAGGAGTTCTATGGCTACACCTTC. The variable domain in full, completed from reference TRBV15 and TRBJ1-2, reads DAMVIQNPRYQVTQFGKPVTLSCSQTLNHNVMYWYQQKSSQAPKLLFHYYDKDFNNEADTPDNFQSRRPNTSFCFLDIRSPGLGDTAMYLCATSRDQVGQEFYGYTFGSGTRLTVV.

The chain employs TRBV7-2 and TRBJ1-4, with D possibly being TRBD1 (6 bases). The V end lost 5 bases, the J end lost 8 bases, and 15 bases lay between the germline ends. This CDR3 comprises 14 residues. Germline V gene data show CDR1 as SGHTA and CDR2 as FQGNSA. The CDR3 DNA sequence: TGTGCCAGCAGCCCACAGGGTGGGTACGAAAAACTGTTTTTT. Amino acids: CASSPQGGYEKLFF. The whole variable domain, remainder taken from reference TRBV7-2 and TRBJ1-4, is GAGVSQSPSNKVTEKGKDVELRCDPISGHTALYWYRQSLGQGLEFLIYFQGNSAPDKSGLPSDRFSAERTGGSVSTLTIQRTQQEDSAVYLCASSPQGGYEKLFFGSGTQLSVL.

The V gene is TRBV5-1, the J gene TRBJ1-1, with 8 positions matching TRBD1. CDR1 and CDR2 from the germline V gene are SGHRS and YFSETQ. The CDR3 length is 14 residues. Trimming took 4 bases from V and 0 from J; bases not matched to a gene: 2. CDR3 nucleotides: TGCGCCAGCAGCGTGGACAGGGTGAACACTGAAGCTTTCTTT. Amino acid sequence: CASSVDRVNTEAFF.

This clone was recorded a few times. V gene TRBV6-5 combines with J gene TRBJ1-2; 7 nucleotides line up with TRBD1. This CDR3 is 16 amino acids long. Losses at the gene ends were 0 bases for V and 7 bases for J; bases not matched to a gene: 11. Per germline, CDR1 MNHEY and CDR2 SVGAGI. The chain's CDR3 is CASSYSPAAGGRGYTF. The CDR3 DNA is TGTGCCAGCAGTTACTCCCCCGCAGCAGGGGGACGTGGCTACACCTTC.

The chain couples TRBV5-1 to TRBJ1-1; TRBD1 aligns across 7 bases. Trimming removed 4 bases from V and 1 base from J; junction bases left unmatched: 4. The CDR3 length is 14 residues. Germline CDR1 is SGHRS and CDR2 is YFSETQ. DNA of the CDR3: TGCGCCAGCAGCATAAGACAGGGGAACACTGAAGCTTTCTTT. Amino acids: CASSIRQGNTEAFF.

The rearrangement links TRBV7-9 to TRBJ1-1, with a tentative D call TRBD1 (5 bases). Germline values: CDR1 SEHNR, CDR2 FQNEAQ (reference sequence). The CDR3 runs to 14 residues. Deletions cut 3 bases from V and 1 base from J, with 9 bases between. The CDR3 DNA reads TGTGCCAGCAGCTTTGGACACTGGAACACTGAAGCTTTCTTT. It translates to CASSFGHWNTEAFF.

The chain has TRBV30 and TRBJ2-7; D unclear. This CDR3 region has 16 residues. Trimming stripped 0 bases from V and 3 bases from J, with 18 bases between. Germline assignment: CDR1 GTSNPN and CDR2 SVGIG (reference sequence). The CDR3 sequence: CAWSVGLRSQNYEQYF. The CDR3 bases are TGTGCCTGGAGTGTGGGCCTCCGCTCCCAGAACTACGAGCAGTACTTC.

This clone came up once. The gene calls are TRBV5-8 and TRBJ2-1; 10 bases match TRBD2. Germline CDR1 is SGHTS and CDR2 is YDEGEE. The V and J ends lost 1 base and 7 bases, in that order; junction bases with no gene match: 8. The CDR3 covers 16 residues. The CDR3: CASSLTSGGAKNEQFF. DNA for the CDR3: TGTGCCAGCAGCTTGACCAGCGGGGGGGCGAAGAATGAGCAGTTCTTC.

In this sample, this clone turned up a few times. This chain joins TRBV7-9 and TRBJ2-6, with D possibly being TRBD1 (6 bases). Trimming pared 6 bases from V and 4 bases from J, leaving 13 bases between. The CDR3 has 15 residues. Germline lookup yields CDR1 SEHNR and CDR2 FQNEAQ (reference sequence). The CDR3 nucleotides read TGTGCCAGCAGAGGTTGGGGGCTCGGGGCCAACGTCCTGACTTTC. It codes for CASRGWGLGANVLTF.

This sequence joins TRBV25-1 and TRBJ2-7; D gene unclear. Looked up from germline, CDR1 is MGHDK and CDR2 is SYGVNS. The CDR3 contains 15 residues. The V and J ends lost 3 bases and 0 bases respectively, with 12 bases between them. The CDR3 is CASSDGPVSSYEQYF. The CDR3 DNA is TGTGCCAGCAGTGATGGGCCAGTAAGCTCCTACGAGCAGTACTTC.

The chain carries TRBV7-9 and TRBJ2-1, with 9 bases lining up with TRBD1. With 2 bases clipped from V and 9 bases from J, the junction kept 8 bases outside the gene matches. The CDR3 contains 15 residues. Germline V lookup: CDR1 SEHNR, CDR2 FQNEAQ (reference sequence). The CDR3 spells CASSLSRQGGSEQFF. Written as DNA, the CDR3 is TGTGCCAGCAGCTTAAGTAGACAGGGGGGTTCTGAGCAGTTCTTC.

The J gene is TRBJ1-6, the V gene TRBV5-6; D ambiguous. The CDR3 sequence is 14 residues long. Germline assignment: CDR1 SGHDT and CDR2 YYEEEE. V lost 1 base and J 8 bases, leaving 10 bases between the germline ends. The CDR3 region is CASSLSSRDSPLHF. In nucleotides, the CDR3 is TGTGCCAGCAGCTTGTCCTCGCGGGATTCACCCCTCCACTTT.

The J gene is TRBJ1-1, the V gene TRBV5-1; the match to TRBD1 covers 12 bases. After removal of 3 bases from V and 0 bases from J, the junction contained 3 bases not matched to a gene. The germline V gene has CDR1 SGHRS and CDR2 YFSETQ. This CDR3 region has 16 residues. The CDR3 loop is CASSWGQGAMNTEAFF. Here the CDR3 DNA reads TGCGCCAGCAGCTGGGGACAGGGGGCGATGAACACTGAAGCTTTCTTT. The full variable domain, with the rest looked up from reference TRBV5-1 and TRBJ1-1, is KAGVTQTPRYLIKTRGQQVTLSCSPISGHRSVSWYQQTPGQGLQFLFEYFSETQRNKGNFPGRFSGRQFSNSRSEMNVSTLELGDSALYLCASSWGQGAMNTEAFFGQGTRLTVV.

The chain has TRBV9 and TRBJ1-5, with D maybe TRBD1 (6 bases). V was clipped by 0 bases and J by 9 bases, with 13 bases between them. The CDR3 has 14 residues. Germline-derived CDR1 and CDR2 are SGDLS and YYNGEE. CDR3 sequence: CASSVEDSTRPQHF. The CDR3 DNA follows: TGTGCCAGCAGCGTAGAGGACAGTACGAGGCCCCAGCATTTT.

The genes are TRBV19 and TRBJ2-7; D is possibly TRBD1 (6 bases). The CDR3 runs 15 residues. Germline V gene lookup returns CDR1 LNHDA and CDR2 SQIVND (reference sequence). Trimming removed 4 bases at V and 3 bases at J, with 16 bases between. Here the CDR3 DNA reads TGTGCCAGTAGTACTAAAAAGGGGACACTCTACGAGCAGTACTTC. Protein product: CASSTKKGTLYEQYF.

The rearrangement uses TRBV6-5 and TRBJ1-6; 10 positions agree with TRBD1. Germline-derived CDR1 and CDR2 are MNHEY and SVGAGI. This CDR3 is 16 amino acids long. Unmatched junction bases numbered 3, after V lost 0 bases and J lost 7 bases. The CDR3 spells CASSYSMGQGNSPLHF. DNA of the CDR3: TGTGCCAGCAGTTACTCGATGGGACAGGGGAATTCACCCCTCCACTTT.